Shown below are 23 T cell receptor beta chains from a single sample sequenced in a study of T cell responses to AZD1222 COVID-19 vaccine. Measured with immunoSEQ multiplex PCR; TCRdb has only the in-frame clones, and not every one. The table includes 180,000 or so clones, 80% to 95% detected once. The input for sequencing was peripheral blood, taken 28 days after the second AZD1222 dose. All receptors derive from an adult who received the AZD1222 COVID-19 vaccine.

The chain joins TRBV2 to TRBJ2-7; D may be TRBD1 or TRBD2 (5 bases each). V shed 6 bases and J shed 0 bases, with 15 bases lying between them. Germline CDR1 is SNHLY and CDR2 is FYNNEI. The CDR3 spans 15 residues. The CDR3 region has the DNA TGTGCCAGCAGGTCGGGACCCAGGAGCTCCTACGAGCAGTACTTC. This encodes CASRSGPRSSYEQYF.

The chain joins TRBV30 to TRBJ1-2, with D unresolved. Looked up from germline, CDR1 is GTSNPN and CDR2 is SVGIG (reference sequence). The CDR3 is made up of 16 amino acids. Trimming took off 5 bases at V and 5 bases at J, with 24 bases between the two ends. As DNA, the CDR3 is TGTGCCTGGGAAGCGTTCCCGATAGGGAGTAGATATGGCTACACCTTC. Its translation is CAWEAFPIGSRYGYTF.

V is TRBV12-3 or TRBV12-4 and J is TRBJ1-5; no firm D call. CDR3 size: 13 residues. V was trimmed by 3 bases and J by 4 bases, leaving 7 bases between them. CDR3 protein: CASSFLKNQPQHF. DNA for the CDR3: TGTGCCAGCAGTTTCCTGAAAAATCAGCCCCAGCATTTT.

V and J are TRBV7-2 and TRBJ1-2; no definite D call. This CDR3 spans 16 amino acids. Trimming left V 1 base short and J 6 bases short, with 18 bases between. Germline V gives CDR1 SGHTA, CDR2 FQGNSA. Here the CDR3 reads CASSLVSGRNQHGYTF. The DNA for the CDR3 is TGTGCCAGCAGCTTAGTCTCTGGACGGAATCAACATGGCTACACCTTC.

As for this clone: This may stem from a read error, because a much larger clone lies one nucleotide away. This chain links TRBV5-1 with TRBJ2-2; D unclear. This CDR3 region has 14 residues. V lost 0 bases, J lost 4 bases, and 7 bases lay in between. CDR1 and CDR2 (germline): SGHRS, YFSETQ. The CDR3 DNA reads TGCGCCAGCAGCTTGGCCCCGGGCACCGGGGAGCTGTTTTTT. Protein: CASSLAPGTGELFF. The full variable domain, its missing parts supplied by reference TRBV5-1 and TRBJ2-2, is KAGVTQTPRYLIKTRGQQVTLSCSPISGHRSVSWYQQTPGQGLQFLFEYFSETQRNKGNFPGRFSGRQFSNSRSEMNVSTLELGDSALYLCASSLAPGTGELFFGEGSRLTVL.

J is TRBJ2-7 and V is TRBV5-1; 9 bases agree with TRBD2. The V and J ends lost 4 bases and 3 bases, in that order; junction bases with no gene match: 2. Germline V CDR1 and CDR2: SGHRS, YFSETQ. The CDR3 has 13 amino acids. The CDR3 bases are TGCGCCAGCAGCCCTAGCGGGAACTACGAGCAGTACTTC. Translation: CASSPSGNYEQYF.

V usage is TRBV2 and J usage is TRBJ2-2; no definite D call. The CDR3 is 14 residues long. Germline assignment: CDR1 SNHLY and CDR2 FYNNEI. V lost 8 bases and J 4 bases, leaving 14 bases between the germline ends. The CDR3 protein is CASGRQSSTGELFF. The CDR3 DNA sequence: TGTGCCAGCGGAAGGCAGTCGAGCACCGGGGAGCTGTTTTTT.

This chain connects TRBV19 to TRBJ1-5; D is unclear. The CDR3 contains 14 residues. Deletions cut 4 bases from V and 6 bases from J, with 13 bases between. Per germline, CDR1 LNHDA and CDR2 SQIVND (reference sequence). The CDR3 loop reads CASSSGFSSQPQHF. Here the CDR3 DNA reads TGTGCCAGTAGTAGTGGGTTTTCAAGTCAGCCCCAGCATTTT.

This clone was found once. The chain employs TRBV11-2 and TRBJ1-2; 7 bases fit TRBD1. Germline V gene sequence: CDR1 SGHAT, CDR2 FQNNGV. The length of the CDR3 is 16 residues. Trimming cost V 6 bases and J 5 bases; bases outside gene matches: 15. The CDR3 DNA follows: TGTGCCAGCAGGCCCCAGGGGGACCCCGTTGGGTATGGCTACACCTTC. This codes for CASRPQGDPVGYGYTF.

The chain carries TRBV7-3 and TRBJ1-3; 7 bases are a match to TRBD1. This CDR3 contains 19 residues. Germline trimming cut 2 bases from V and 3 bases from J; bases unmatched to any gene: 16. Germline assignment: CDR1 SGHTA and CDR2 FQGTGA. The CDR3 DNA sequence: TGTGCCAGCAGCTTAGATGTCAAGGGACAGCTGAAATGTGGAAACACCATATATTTT. Translated, it gives CASSLDVKGQLKCGNTIYF.

The rearrangement joins TRBV5-8 to TRBJ2-7; TRBD2 matches 11 bases. J lost 3 bases, V lost 0 bases, and 5 bases had no gene match. CDR1 and CDR2 from the germline V gene are SGHTS and YDEGEE. CDR3 size: 16 residues. The CDR3 here is CASSLARLAGGYEQYF. Here the CDR3 DNA reads TGTGCCAGCAGCTTGGCCCGGCTAGCGGGAGGCTACGAGCAGTACTTC.

Remarks on this clone: A junction end diverges from the germline sequence, so it may reflect a read error. This chain joins TRBV7-2 and TRBJ2-5, with a possible D match to TRBD1 (5 bases). The V gene's germline CDR1 is SGHTA and CDR2 FQGNSA. CDR3 length: 13 residues. CDR3 residues: CAGSSRQQETQYF. DNA for the CDR3: TGTGCCGGCAGCTCCCGACAGCAAGAGACCCAGTACTTC.

CDR3 in amino acids: CASSPFSGTGGEQYF. As DNA, the CDR3 is TGCGCCAGCAGCCCCTTCTCCGGGACAGGGGGCGAGCAGTACTTC. The J gene is TRBJ2-7, the V gene TRBV5-1; TRBD1 matches at 11 bases. The CDR3 contains 15 residues. The germline V gene has CDR1 SGHRS and CDR2 YFSETQ. The J segment lost 6 bases and the V segment lost 4 bases, leaving 9 bases of the junction unmatched.

This sequence joins TRBV24-1 and TRBJ2-1; TRBD2 matches at 14 bases. The CDR3 is 16 residues long. CDR1 is KGHDR, CDR2 SFDVKD, per germline. V lost 3 bases and J lost 9; bases outside the gene matches: 6. The CDR3 loop reads CATSDPNGLAGGEQFF. CDR3 nucleotides: TGTGCCACCAGTGATCCGAACGGACTAGCGGGAGGTGAGCAGTTCTTC.

The genes are TRBV9 and TRBJ2-5; D remains ambiguous. Germline V lookup: CDR1 SGDLS, CDR2 YYNGEE. V shed 0 bases and J shed 4 bases, with 10 bases lying between them. This CDR3 region has 14 residues. The CDR3, as DNA: TGTGCCAGCAGCGTAGGAGTTTTCCGAGAGACCCAGTACTTC. Translation gives CASSVGVFRETQYF. Together with reference TRBV9 and TRBJ2-5, the CDR3 gives the full variable domain: DSGVTQTPKHLITATGQRVTLRCSPRSGDLSVYWYQQSLDQGLQFLIQYYNGEERAKGNILERFSAQQFPDLHSELNLSSLELGDSALYFCASSVGVFRETQYFGPGTRLLVL.

The rearrangement links TRBV7-9 to TRBJ1-1, with TRBD1 matching 8 bases. Germline V gene sequence: CDR1 SEHNR, CDR2 FQNEAQ (reference sequence). After removal of 5 bases from V and 4 bases from J, the junction contained 9 bases not matched to a gene. The CDR3 covers 15 residues. The CDR3 reads CASSRQTGVGTEAFF. The CDR3 DNA reads TGTGCCAGCAGCAGACAGACAGGGGTTGGCACTGAAGCTTTCTTT.

The chain is built from TRBV5-1 and TRBJ2-3, with 8 bases aligning to TRBD1. This CDR3 is 16 amino acids long. V trimming: 2 bases; J trimming: 1 base; junction bases outside the gene matches: 6. Germline CDR1 SGHRS, CDR2 YFSETQ. The CDR3: CASSLGTGARTDTQYF. CDR3 DNA sequence: TGCGCCAGCAGCTTAGGGACAGGAGCACGCACAGATACGCAGTATTTT.

The V call is TRBV7-2, the J call TRBJ1-5; D ambiguous. The V end lost 1 base, the J end lost 2 bases, and 6 bases lay between the germline ends. The CDR3 runs to 14 residues. The germline gives CDR1 SGHTA, CDR2 FQGNSA. CDR3 amino acids: CASSLGAGNQPQHF. CDR3 in DNA: TGTGCCAGCAGCTTAGGGGCGGGCAATCAGCCCCAGCATTTT.

The J gene is TRBJ1-1, the V gene TRBV2, with D possibly TRBD1 on 6 matching bases. CDR3 size: 17 residues. V lost 5 bases, J lost 4 bases, and 23 bases lay in between. CDR1 and CDR2 (germline): SNHLY, FYNNEI. CDR3 in DNA: TGTGCCAGCAGTACCTCTCGCCCGGAAACAGGGCTCACTGAAGCTTTCTTT. Translating gives CASSTSRPETGLTEAFF.

J is TRBJ2-7 and V is TRBV30, with a possible D match to TRBD2 (6 bases). The germline V and J ends were trimmed by 2 bases and 7 bases, with 18 bases remaining between them. In germline, CDR1 is GTSNPN, CDR2 SVGIG (reference sequence). CDR3 length: 14 amino acids. The CDR3 spells CAWSLQGGGFEQYF. CDR3 coding DNA: TGTGCCTGGAGTCTGCAAGGTGGGGGGTTTGAGCAGTACTTC.

This sequence joins TRBV5-3 and TRBJ2-3; unclear D gene. TRBV5-3 is classed as an ORF, of uncertain function. There are 14 residues in the CDR3. Trimming left V 4 bases short and J 5 bases short, with 14 bases between. The CDR3: CARSPMVKGDTQYF. CDR3 bases: TGTGCCAGAAGCCCCATGGTGAAGGGAGATACGCAGTATTTT.

The rearrangement joins TRBV24-1 to TRBJ1-5; no clear D. Trimming pared 3 bases from V and 11 bases from J, leaving 10 bases between. This CDR3 is 12 amino acids long. CDR1 is KGHDR, CDR2 SFDVKD, per germline. CDR3 DNA: TGTGCCACCAGTGATCCCCACGGGGCCCAGCATTTT. Amino acids: CATSDPHGAQHF.

In this sample, this clone turned up once. This sequence joins TRBV7-3 and TRBJ1-3; D perhaps matches TRBD1 (6 bases). The CDR3 consists of 15 residues. Trimming stripped 0 bases from V and 6 bases from J, with 12 bases between. CDR1 is SGHTA and CDR2 is FQGTGA in the germline V gene. The CDR3 DNA reads as TGTGCCAGCAGCTTAACGCCGGGACATCAAAACACCATATATTTT. This translates into CASSLTPGHQNTIYF. Full variable domain (rest looked up from reference TRBV7-3 and TRBJ1-3): GAGVSQTPSNKVTEKGKYVELRCDPISGHTALYWYRQSLGQGPEFLIYFQGTGAADDSGLPNDRFFAVRPEGSVSTLKIQRTERGDSAVYLCASSLTPGHQNTIYFGEGSWLTVV.